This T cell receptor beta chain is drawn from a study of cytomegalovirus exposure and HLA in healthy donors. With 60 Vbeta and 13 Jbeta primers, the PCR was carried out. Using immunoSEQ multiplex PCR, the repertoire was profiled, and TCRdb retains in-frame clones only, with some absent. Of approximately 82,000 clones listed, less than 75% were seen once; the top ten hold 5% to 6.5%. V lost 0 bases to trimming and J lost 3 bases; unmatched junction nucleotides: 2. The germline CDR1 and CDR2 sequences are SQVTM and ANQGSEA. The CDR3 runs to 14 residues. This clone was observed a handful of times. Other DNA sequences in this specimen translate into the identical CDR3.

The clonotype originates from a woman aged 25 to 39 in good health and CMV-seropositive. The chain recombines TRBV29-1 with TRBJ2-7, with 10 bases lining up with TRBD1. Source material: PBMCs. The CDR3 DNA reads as TGCAGCGTTGAAGAGGGGGACAGGGGCTACGAGCAGTACTTC. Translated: CSVEEGDRGYEQYF.